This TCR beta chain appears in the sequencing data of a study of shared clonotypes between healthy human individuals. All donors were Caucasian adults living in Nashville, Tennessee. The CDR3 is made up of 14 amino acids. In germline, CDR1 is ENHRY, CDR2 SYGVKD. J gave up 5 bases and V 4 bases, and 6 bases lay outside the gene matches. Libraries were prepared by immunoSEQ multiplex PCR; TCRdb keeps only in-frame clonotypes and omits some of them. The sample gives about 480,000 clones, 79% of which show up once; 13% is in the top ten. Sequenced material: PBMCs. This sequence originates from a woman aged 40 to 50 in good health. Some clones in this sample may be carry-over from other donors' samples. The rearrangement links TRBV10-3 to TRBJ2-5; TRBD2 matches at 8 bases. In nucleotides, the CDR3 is TGTGCCATCAGTGCCAGCGGGAGCGAGGAGACCCAGTACTTC. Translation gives CAISASGSEETQYF.